This T cell receptor beta chain was sequenced for a study of molecular identifiers for immune sequencing clone quantification. Study-wide points: In naive cells, under 1% of molecules belonged to clones above 20 RNA copies, against over 97% in effector cells.

One entry per CDR3 protein results from TCRdb running MiXCR on the PCR reads. Seen here are 80,000 to 95,000 distinct CDR3 sequences, roughly 19% observed once, and the top ten hold about 0.85%. CDR3 length equals 14 residues. Germline assignment: CDR1 SGHRS and CDR2 YFSETQ. Of note for this clonotype: Its specificity is unknown. The junction shows a germline mismatch at one end, possibly a read error.

The clonotype originates from a human donor in good health. Some libraries in this study had Jurkat cell RNA spiked in. The sample taken for sequencing was naive CD8+ T cells from blood, with Jurkat cell RNA spiked in. This sample's subset: FACS-sorted CD8+CD4-CCR7+CD45RA+ naive T cells. The genes are TRBV5-1 and TRBJ1-1; tentatively, D is TRBD1 (5 bases). The CDR3, as DNA: TGCGCCAGCAGCTTTGGGGGTATGAACACTGAAGCTTCCTTT. Encoded protein: CASSFGGMNTEASF.